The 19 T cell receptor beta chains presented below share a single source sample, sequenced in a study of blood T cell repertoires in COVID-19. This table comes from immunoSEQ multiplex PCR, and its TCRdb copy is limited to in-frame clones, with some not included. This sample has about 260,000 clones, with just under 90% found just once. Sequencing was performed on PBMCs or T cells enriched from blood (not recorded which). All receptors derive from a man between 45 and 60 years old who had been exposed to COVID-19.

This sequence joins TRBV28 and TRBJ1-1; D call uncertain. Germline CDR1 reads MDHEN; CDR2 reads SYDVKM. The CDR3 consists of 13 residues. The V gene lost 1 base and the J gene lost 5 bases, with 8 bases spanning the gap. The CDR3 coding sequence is TGTGCCAGCAGTTTATTGTTGCGTACTGAAGCTTTCTTT. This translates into CASSLLLRTEAFF.

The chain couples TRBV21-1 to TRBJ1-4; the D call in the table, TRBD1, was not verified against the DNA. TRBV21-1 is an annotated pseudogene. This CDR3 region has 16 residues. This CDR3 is CASSKAGDRENEKLFF. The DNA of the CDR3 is TGTGCCAGCAGCAAAGCGGGTGACAGGGAAAATGAAAAACTGTTTTTT.

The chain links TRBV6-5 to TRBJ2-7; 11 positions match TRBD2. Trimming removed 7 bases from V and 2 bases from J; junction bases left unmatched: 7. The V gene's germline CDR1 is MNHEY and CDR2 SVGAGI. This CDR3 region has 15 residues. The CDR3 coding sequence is TGTGCCAGCACCCGAACTAGCGGGGGCCCCTACGAGCAGTACTTC. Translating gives CASTRTSGGPYEQYF.

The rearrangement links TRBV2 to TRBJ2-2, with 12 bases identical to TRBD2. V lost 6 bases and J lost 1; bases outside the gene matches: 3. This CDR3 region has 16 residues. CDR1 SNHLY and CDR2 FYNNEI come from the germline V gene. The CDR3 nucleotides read TGTGCCAGCAGAGGACTAGCGGGGTGGAACACCGGGGAGCTGTTTTTT. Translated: CASRGLAGWNTGELFF.

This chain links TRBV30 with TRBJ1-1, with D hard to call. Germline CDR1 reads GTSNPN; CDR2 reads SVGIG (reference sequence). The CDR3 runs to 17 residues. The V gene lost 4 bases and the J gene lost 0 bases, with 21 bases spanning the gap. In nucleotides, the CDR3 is TGTGCCTGGACCCGATCCCGAATAACCGGTATGAACACTGAAGCTTTCTTT. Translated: CAWTRSRITGMNTEAFF.

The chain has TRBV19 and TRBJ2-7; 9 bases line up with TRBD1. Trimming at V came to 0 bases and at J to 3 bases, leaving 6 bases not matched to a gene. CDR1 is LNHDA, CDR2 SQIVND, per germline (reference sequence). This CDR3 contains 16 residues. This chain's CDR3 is CASSIDPRTGVYEQYF. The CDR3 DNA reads TGTGCCAGTAGTATAGACCCAAGGACAGGGGTCTACGAGCAGTACTTC.

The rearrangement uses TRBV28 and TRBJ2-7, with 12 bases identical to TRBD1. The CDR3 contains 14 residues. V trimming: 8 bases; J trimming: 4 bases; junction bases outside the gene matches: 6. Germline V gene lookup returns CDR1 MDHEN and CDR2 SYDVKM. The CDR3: CASGWGQGAYEQYV. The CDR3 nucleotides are TGTGCCAGCGGTTGGGGACAGGGGGCGTACGAGCAGTACGTC.

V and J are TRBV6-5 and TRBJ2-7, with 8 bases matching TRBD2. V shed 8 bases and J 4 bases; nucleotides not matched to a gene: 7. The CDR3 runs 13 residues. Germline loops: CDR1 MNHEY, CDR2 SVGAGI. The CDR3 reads CASGKSGSYEQYV. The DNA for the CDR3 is TGTGCCAGCGGGAAGAGCGGGAGTTACGAGCAGTACGTC.

CDR3 sequence: CASRGGDALLMNTEAFF. CDR3 sequence (DNA): TGTGCCAGTCGAGGGGGGGACGCACTACTAATGAACACTGAAGCTTTCTTT. The rearrangement uses TRBV18 and TRBJ1-1; D may be TRBD1 (6 bases). The V end lost 9 bases, the J end lost 0 bases, and 23 bases lay between the germline ends. The CDR3 runs to 17 residues. Germline loops: CDR1 KGHSH, CDR2 LQKENI. The entire variable domain, with the rest obtained from reference TRBV18 and TRBJ1-1, is as follows: NAGVMQNPRHLVRRRGQEARLRCSPMKGHSHVYWYRQLPEEGLKFMVYLQKENIIDESGMPKERFSAEFPKEGPSILRIQQVVRGDSAAYFCASRGGDALLMNTEAFFGQGTRLTVV.

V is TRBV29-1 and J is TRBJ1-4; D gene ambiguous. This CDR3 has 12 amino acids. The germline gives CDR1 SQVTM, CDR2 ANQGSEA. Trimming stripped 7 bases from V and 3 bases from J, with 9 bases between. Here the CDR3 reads CSGALANEKLFF. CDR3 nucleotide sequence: TGCAGCGGGGCTTTGGCTAATGAAAAACTGTTTTTT.

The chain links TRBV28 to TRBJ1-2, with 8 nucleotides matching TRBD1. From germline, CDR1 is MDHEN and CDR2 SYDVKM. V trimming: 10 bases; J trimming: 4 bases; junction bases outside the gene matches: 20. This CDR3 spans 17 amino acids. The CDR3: CAIKERQGPVTFYGYTF. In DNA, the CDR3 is TGTGCCATAAAAGAACGACAGGGGCCGGTGACTTTCTATGGCTACACCTTC.

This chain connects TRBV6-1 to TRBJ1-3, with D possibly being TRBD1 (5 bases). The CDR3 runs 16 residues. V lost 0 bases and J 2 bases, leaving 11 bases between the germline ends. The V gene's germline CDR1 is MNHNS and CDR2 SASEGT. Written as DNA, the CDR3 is TGTGCCAGCAGTGAAGCGCTAGGGGTCACTGGAAACACCATATATTTT. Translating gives CASSEALGVTGNTIYF.

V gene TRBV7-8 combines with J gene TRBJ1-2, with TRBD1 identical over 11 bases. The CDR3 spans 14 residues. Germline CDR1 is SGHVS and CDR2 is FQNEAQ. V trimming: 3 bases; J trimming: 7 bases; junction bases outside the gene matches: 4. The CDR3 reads CASSLDRGHGGYTF. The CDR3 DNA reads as TGTGCCAGCAGCTTGGACAGGGGGCACGGTGGCTACACCTTC.

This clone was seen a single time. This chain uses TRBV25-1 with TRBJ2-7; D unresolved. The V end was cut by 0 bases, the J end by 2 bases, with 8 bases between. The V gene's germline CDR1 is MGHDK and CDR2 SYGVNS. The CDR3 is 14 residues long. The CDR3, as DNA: TGTGCCAGCAGTGAATATCCATTAGCCTACGAGCAGTACGTC. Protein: CASSEYPLAYEQYV.

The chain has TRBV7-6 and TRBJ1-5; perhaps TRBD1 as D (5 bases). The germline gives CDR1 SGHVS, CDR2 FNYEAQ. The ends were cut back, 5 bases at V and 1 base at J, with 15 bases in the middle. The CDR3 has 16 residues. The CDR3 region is CASSPGRGGSNQPQHF. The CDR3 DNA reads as TGTGCCAGCAGCCCGGGGCGGGGGGGGAGCAATCAGCCCCAGCATTTT. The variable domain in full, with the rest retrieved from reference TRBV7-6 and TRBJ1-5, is GAGVSQSPRYKVTKRGQDVALRCDPISGHVSLYWYRQALGQGPEFLTYFNYEAQQDKSGLPNDRFSAERPEGSISTLTIQRTEQRDSAMYRCASSPGRGGSNQPQHFGDGTRLSIL.

DNA of the CDR3: TGTGCCAGCAGGACAGGGTCGGGCACTGAAGCTTTCTTT. Translating gives CASRTGSGTEAFF. The chain recombines TRBV6-5 with TRBJ1-1, with TRBD1 matching 7 bases. In germline, CDR1 is MNHEY, CDR2 SVGAGI. The CDR3 has 13 residues. V lost 6 bases and J lost 4; bases outside the gene matches: 5.

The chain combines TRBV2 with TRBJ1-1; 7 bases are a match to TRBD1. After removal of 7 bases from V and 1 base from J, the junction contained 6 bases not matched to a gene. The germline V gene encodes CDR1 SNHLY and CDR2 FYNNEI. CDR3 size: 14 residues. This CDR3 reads CASTQQGRNTEAFF. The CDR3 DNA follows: TGTGCCAGCACCCAACAGGGGAGGAACACTGAAGCTTTCTTT.

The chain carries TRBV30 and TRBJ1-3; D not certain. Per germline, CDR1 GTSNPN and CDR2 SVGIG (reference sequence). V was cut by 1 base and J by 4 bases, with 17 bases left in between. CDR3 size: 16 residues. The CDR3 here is CAWSAGGSFGGNTIYF. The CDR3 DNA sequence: TGTGCCTGGAGTGCGGGAGGGTCATTCGGGGGAAACACCATATATTTT.

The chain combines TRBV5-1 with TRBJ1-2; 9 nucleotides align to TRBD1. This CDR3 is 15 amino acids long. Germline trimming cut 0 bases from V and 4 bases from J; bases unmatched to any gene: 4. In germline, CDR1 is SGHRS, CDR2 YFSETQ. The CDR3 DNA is TGCGCCAGCAGCTTGGACAGGGGGCGTTCCTATGGCTACACCTTC. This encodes CASSLDRGRSYGYTF.